The source of this TCR beta chain is a study of early T cells in non-severe SARS-CoV-2 infection. About the study: The authors sequenced bulk RNA from unsorted whole blood, leaving chains unpaired.

This clonotype has at least ten counts. The antigen remains undetermined. Study-wide points: In VDJdb matching, anti-spike CD8 responses were favored while private and CD4 specificities went missing.

Unique molecular identifier tags were affixed to discrete cDNA molecules. TCRdb re-called the 5' RACE reads through MiXCR, storing one row per CDR3 protein. The table has 25,000 to 35,000 distinct CDR3 sequences, around 6% seen once. V was cut by 2 bases and J by 2 bases, with 5 bases left in between. The CDR3 runs 13 residues. Germline V gene data show CDR1 as SGHNT and CDR2 as YYREEE (reference sequence). The specimen comprised whole blood, sampled at baseline. The sequence came from an adult who was a healthcare worker with PCR-confirmed SARS-CoV-2 infection or an uninfected control (not recorded which). The gene calls are TRBV5-4 and TRBJ2-1; D unresolved. The CDR3 coding sequence is TGTGCCAGCAGCTTAACCCCCTACAATGAGCAGTTCTTC. Translation: CASSLTPYNEQFF.